This T cell receptor (beta chain) was recorded in a study of CD8 T cells in Susac syndrome. The TEMRA cells underwent FACS enrichment, while the CD8+ and CD4+ T cells underwent negative isolation. The germline gives CDR1 SGHTA, CDR2 FQGTGA. V shed 3 bases, J shed 5 bases, and the junction held 5 bases outside the gene matches. The CDR3 totals 14 residues. The RNA, about 0.45 to 1 ug, was put through reverse transcription using random hexamers. TCRdb reprocessed the immunoSEQ multiplex PCR reads via MiXCR and lists one record per CDR3 protein. The sample contains 74,000 or so distinct CDR3 sequences, around 93% of which appear only once.

Sequencing used CD4+ T cells from PBMCs. This receptor was obtained from a human donor with Susac syndrome. The gene calls are TRBV7-3 and TRBJ2-3, with 7 bases matching TRBD2. The CDR3 protein is CASSFAGVVDTQYF. CDR3 in DNA: TGTGCCAGCAGCTTCGCGGGAGTGGTAGATACGCAGTATTTT. Variable domain in full (rest from reference TRBV7-3 and TRBJ2-3): GAGVSQTPSNKVTEKGKYVELRCDPISGHTALYWYRQSLGQGPEFLIYFQGTGAADDSGLPNDRFFAVRPEGSVSTLKIQRTERGDSAVYLCASSFAGVVDTQYFGPGTRLTVL.